Sequencing of this T cell receptor (beta chain) was carried out in a study of coeliac disease. As for the study in general: Disease groups: newly diagnosed active, refractory type I, gluten-free-diet controlled.

Remarks on this clone: Its antigen is undetermined.

V lost 1 base and J lost 1, with 8 bases in between. CDR3 length: 14 amino acids. The V gene's germline CDR1 is LGHNA and CDR2 YSLEER. Study-level results: In active celiac disease, intraepithelial and lamina propria TRB and TRG repertoires were less clonal than controls. TRB repertoires were largely private, with most amino acid sequences found in only one sample.

Sequencing was performed with immunoSEQ multiplex PCR; in TCRdb, only in-frame clones are kept and a portion is missing. Of 3,000 to 4,000 clones in the sample, about 66% were seen once. Sequencing was done on a sample of intraepithelial lymphocytes from the gut. This TCR came from a woman aged 55-70 years with active celiac disease. This chain links TRBV4-3 with TRBJ2-7, with TRBD1 as a possible D gene (5 bases). The CDR3: CASSQVQESYEQYF. The CDR3 nucleotides read TGCGCCAGCAGCCAAGTACAGGAGTCCTACGAGCAGTACTTC.